This T cell receptor beta chain is drawn from a study of memory CD4+ T cells and cytomegalovirus serostatus (dated by TCRdb to between 2018 and 2021). About the study as a whole: The cohort comprised roughly 35 healthy Belgian adults, 9 CMV seropositive and about 25 CMV seronegative. CD4+ memory TCRbeta repertoires of a Belgian cohort with known cytomegalovirus serostatus were sequenced in order to replicate a published TCR-based CMV serostatus classifier. The full study reports these points: Only CD4+CD45RO+ memory cells were sequenced, in contrast to the original study, in which naive and memory CD4+ and CD8+ populations were covered. For predicting CMV serostatus, the median bootstrapped AUC was about 0.96 using the original framework and over 0.9 using a US-trained random forest. Results were interpreted as suggesting that the CMV-associated TCR signature is largely present in the CD4+ memory repertoire. Of 164 previously reported CMV-associated TCRbeta sequences, about 72 appeared in the CD4+ memory repertoires, each in one to five individuals. A median bootstrapped AUC of around 0.95 with a 95% CI of 0.76-1.00 was achieved on the Belgian cohort by the original-framework classifier.

For this clone: Its antigen target is currently unknown. No clone much larger than this one lies a single base away; base qualities are absent.

A FACSAria II was used to sort memory CD4+ T cells, defined as single viable CD3+CD4+CD8-CD45RO+ cells. CMV serostatus was determined using a Roche Elecsys assay that detects serum IgG against CMV pp150, pp28, p38 and p52. Once the samples were thawed, total CD4+ T cells were enriched through positive selection using CD4 magnetic microbeads. Samples originated from another study that specifically interrogated the CD4+ T cell memory repertoire. Peripheral blood mononuclear cells were isolated and cryopreserved following standard operating procedures; serum was stored at -80 °C. The staining relied on CD3-PerCP (BW264/56), CD4-APC (RPA-T4), CD45RO-PE (UCHT1) and CD8-Pacific Orange (3B5) antibodies, and Sytox blue was used to exclude non-viable cells. The Quick-DNA Microprep Kit was used to extract genomic DNA from the sorted cells. Amplification of TCRbeta DNA was done with the immunoSEQ hsTCRbeta kit, following the protocol from the manufacturer. An Illumina MiSeq instrument was used to sequence the TCRbeta libraries. On the study's bioinformatics: Once out-of-frame sequences had been removed, more than 2 million distinct TCRbeta sequences were left, which works out to an average of approximately 63,000 per individual. Each individual was scored using the number of 170 or so previously reported CMV-associated TCRbeta sequences that the individual carried and the total number of productive distinct TCRbeta sequences. A beta-binomial model was reimplemented in Python, and scikit-learn random forests with default parameters were trained on data from the US cohort. Classifier performance on the Belgian cohort was reported as the median AUC with percentile confidence intervals calculated over 10,000 bootstrap iterations. TCRdb carries this immuneACCESS record with in-frame sequences only. Its versions omit some clonotypes, under half of them owing to an unresolved V gene in the studies checked, with the rest unexplained. V and J calls plus clone size are reproduced from that table; the DNA served to infer D and trimming. A total of about 82,000 clones appear in this sample, approximately 80% of them only once. The ten largest clonotypes hold around 0.78% of the sample.

V lost 0 bases and J lost 8 bases; the stretch between them is 7 bases long. Per the germline V gene (reference sequence), GTSNPN is the CDR1 and SVGIG is the CDR2. The CDR3 runs 11 amino acids, cysteine and phenylalanine included. The read is trimmed to its CDR3 DNA, 33 bases read in frame from base 1. The V and J segments used are TRBV30 and TRBJ1-2, with an unclear D gene assignment. Sequencing was done on a sample of memory CD4+ T cells from blood. The sequence came from an adult in good health and CMV-seronegative. The DNA sequence is TGTGCCTGGAGTGTAAGATACGGCTACACCTTC. Protein translation: CAWSVRYGYTF.